These T cell receptor beta chains were read from a single sample in a study of T cell responses to AZD1222 COVID-19 vaccine. Using immunoSEQ multiplex PCR, the repertoire was profiled, and TCRdb retains in-frame clones only, with some absent. The data contain 65,000 to 100,000 clones, about nine tenths of them singletons. The input for sequencing was peripheral blood, taken 28 days after the second AZD1222 dose. The source of these receptors is an adult who received the AZD1222 COVID-19 vaccine. CDR3s include the opening cysteine and the closing phenylalanine or tryptophan. A D gene is named only where the DNA matches it firmly. Some rows mark clone size as missing; the rest say once, few, many or name a class of expanded clone.

cdr3_nt cdr3_aa j_call d_call clone_size v_call
TGTGCCAGCAGCTTAGATACAGGGAGAACCGGGGAGCTGTTTTTT CASSLDTGRTGELFF TRBJ2-2 - - TRBV7-2
TGTGCCAGCAGTGAAGTAGCGGGAGGGTACAATGAGCAGTTCTTC CASSEVAGGYNEQFF TRBJ2-1 TRBD2 few TRBV6-1
TGTGCCAGCAGTTTAGGGGGGGCGCCCGGAAACACCATATATTTT CASSLGGAPGNTIYF TRBJ1-3 - few TRBV27
TGTGCCAGCAGTAAAGCAGGGGGACCCCAAGAGACCCAGTACTTC CASSKAGGPQETQYF TRBJ2-5 TRBD1 - TRBV25-1
TGTGCCAGCAGTTTAACCAGGACCGCCGGGGAGCTGTTTTTT CASSLTRTAGELFF TRBJ2-2 - - TRBV27
TGTGCCAGCAGTCCGGCGGGGGCCCTAAACTATGGCTACACCTTC CASSPAGALNYGYTF TRBJ1-2 - - TRBV6-5
TGTGCCAGCACCCCCTCGGACAGGGTCAACGAGCAGTACTTC CASTPSDRVNEQYF TRBJ2-7 TRBD1 - TRBV7-9
TGTGCCAGCAGCTTAGCGGAAGCTAGCGCAAACTCCTACGAGCAGTACTTC CASSLAEASANSYEQYF TRBJ2-7 - once TRBV7-9
TGTGCCAGCAGCATTATTACAGAGAGGAACACTGAAGCTTTCTTT CASSIITERNTEAFF TRBJ1-1 - - TRBV7-6
TGTGCCAGCAGCTTAGGCGTGGGGGGAGAGACCCAGTACTTC CASSLGVGGETQYF TRBJ2-5 - - TRBV7-9
TGTGCCAGCAGTCCTGGACGGGAAGTTGGGGAGCTGTTTTTT CASSPGREVGELFF TRBJ2-2 - - TRBV6-5
TGTGCCAGCAGCTCTAGGCTGGGGGAAAAACTGTTTTTT CASSSRLGEKLFF TRBJ1-4 - - TRBV7-8
TGTGCCACCAGTGACCGGACTAGCGGGAGTTTTTGGGGGAGTAATGAGCAGTTCTTC CATSDRTSGSFWGSNEQFF TRBJ2-1 TRBD2 - TRBV24-1
TGTGCTAGTGGAAATATCGGGGAGCTGTTTTTT CASGNIGELFF TRBJ2-2 - - TRBV12-5
TGTGCCAGCAGTTCGTCAACCGGGCCTTACTATGGCTACACCTTC CASSSSTGPYYGYTF TRBJ1-2 - - TRBV28
TGTGCCAGCAGTGAAGCGGGGGGGGACACCGGGGAGCTGTTTTTT CASSEAGGDTGELFF TRBJ2-2 TRBD2 - TRBV6-1
TGTGCCAGCAGTTCCGGACTAGTCAATGAGCAGTTCTTC CASSSGLVNEQFF TRBJ2-1 TRBD2 - TRBV12-3/TRBV12-4
TGTGCCAGCACCAAGAGGGGGCTAGCGGGGGGCAATGAGCAGTTCTTC CASTKRGLAGGNEQFF TRBJ2-1 TRBD2 - TRBV11-2
TGTGCCAGCAGTTACTCAGGTGGGAATGCCGATGAGCAGTTCTTC CASSYSGGNADEQFF TRBJ2-1 - - TRBV6-5
TGTGCCAGCAGTTACCGCCGGGACAGGGTCGGAAACACCATATATTTT CASSYRRDRVGNTIYF TRBJ1-3 TRBD1 - TRBV6-5
TGTGCCAGCAGCTTACGGGCTGAGGGGTGGGAGACCCAGTACTTC CASSLRAEGWETQYF TRBJ2-5 - once TRBV11-2
TGTGCCAGTAGTATAGATCTGACTAGCGGGAGAGCGCCAGATACGCAGTATTTT CASSIDLTSGRAPDTQYF TRBJ2-3 TRBD2 - TRBV19
TGTGCCAGCAGTGAAGACAGCTACTATGGCTACACCTTC CASSEDSYYGYTF TRBJ1-2 - - TRBV2
TGCGCCAGCAGCTGGGATGGACCCGCTAACTATGGCTACACCTTC CASSWDGPANYGYTF TRBJ1-2 - - TRBV5-1
TGTGCCAGCAGTTTCCCGGGACAGGCCTCCCAAGAGACCCAGTACTTC CASSFPGQASQETQYF TRBJ2-5 TRBD1 - TRBV6-6
TGTGCCAGTAGTCTCAAAACGATCGCTAGCGGGAGTACCGGGGAGCTGTTTTTT CASSLKTIASGSTGELFF TRBJ2-2 TRBD2 - TRBV19
TGTGCCAGCTCATCGGAGACGGGGTACAATGAGCAGTTCTTC CASSSETGYNEQFF TRBJ2-1 - - TRBV18
TGTGCCAGCAGCCAAGATACTCGCGGGACGAAAGGTGAGCAGTTCTTC CASSQDTRGTKGEQFF TRBJ2-1 - once TRBV14
TGCAGCGTTGAAGATCGTGTAGATAACTATGGCTACACCTTC CSVEDRVDNYGYTF TRBJ1-2 - - TRBV29-1
TGTGCCAGCAGCAGCGTTCCAGGGAAGGGGAACTCTGGGGCCAACGTCCTGACTTTC CASSSVPGKGNSGANVLTF TRBJ2-6 - - TRBV9
TGCAGCGTAGACCGACAGGGGGCTCCCGGGGAGCTGTTTTTT CSVDRQGAPGELFF TRBJ2-2 TRBD1 few TRBV29-1
TGTGCCGGCCAGACTAGCGCGGACACCGGGGAGCTGTTTTTT CAGQTSADTGELFF TRBJ2-2 TRBD2 few TRBV6-5
TGCGCCAGCAGCTTGGAAGCGACTGTGAACACCGGGGAGCTGTTTTTT CASSLEATVNTGELFF TRBJ2-2 - - TRBV5-1
TGTGCCAGCAGCTTATCGGGACAGGGATATGGGATGTACGAGCAGTACTTC CASSLSGQGYGMYEQYF TRBJ2-7 TRBD1 - TRBV28
TGTGCCAGTAGTTTACCGGGACTAGCGGGTCCCACAGATACGCAGTATTTT CASSLPGLAGPTDTQYF TRBJ2-3 TRBD2 - TRBV19
TGTGCCAGCTCACCGAAGGGGGCGGGCCAAGAGACCCAGTACTTC CASSPKGAGQETQYF TRBJ2-5 TRBD1 - TRBV18
TGTGCCTGGAGTGTACTTAACTATGGCTACACCTTC CAWSVLNYGYTF TRBJ1-2 - - TRBV30
TGTGCCAGCAGCCCATACTCACAGGTAAACTCTGGGGCCAACGTCCTGACTTTC CASSPYSQVNSGANVLTF TRBJ2-6 - - TRBV3-1/TRBV3-2
TGCGCCAGCACCCCTCGGGACAGGAAAACCTACGAGCAGTACTTC CASTPRDRKTYEQYF TRBJ2-7 TRBD1 - TRBV4-1
TGTGCCAGCAGCTCCCACGGGACAGGGGACAGCGAGCAGTACTTC CASSSHGTGDSEQYF TRBJ2-7 TRBD1 - TRBV7-2
TGTGCCAGCAGCTTAAATCCAAGCTCCACAGATACGCAGTATTTT CASSLNPSSTDTQYF TRBJ2-3 - - TRBV11-2
TGTGCCAGCAGTCTCAGGGAGAACACTGAAGCTTTCTTT CASSLRENTEAFF TRBJ1-1 - - TRBV6-2/TRBV6-3
TGTGCCAGCAGTGAAGTCACAGGGACTGGTTCTGACGAGCAGTACTTC CASSEVTGTGSDEQYF TRBJ2-7 - - TRBV6-1
TGTGCCAGCAGCTTAGAGGCTAGCGGAGCGGCCAATGAGCAGTTCTTC CASSLEASGAANEQFF TRBJ2-1 TRBD2 - TRBV7-9
TGTGCCAGCTCACAACTGCGACAGAACACTGAAGCTTTCTTT CASSQLRQNTEAFF TRBJ1-1 - - TRBV18
TGTGCCAGCACCCAACGGTGGGGGGCATATGGCTACACCTTC CASTQRWGAYGYTF TRBJ1-2 - - TRBV9
TGCAGCGTTGTAGTAGGGTGGAACACTGAAGCTTTCTTT CSVVVGWNTEAFF TRBJ1-1 - - TRBV29-1
TGCGCCAGCAGTTCCGGGACTAGCAAGGAGCAGTTCTTC CASSSGTSKEQFF TRBJ2-1 TRBD2 once TRBV10-1
TGTGCCAGCAGTGAATCCCTATTCAGCGGGAGGGCCCGGGAAGATACGCAGTATTTT CASSESLFSGRAREDTQYF TRBJ2-3 TRBD2 - TRBV6-1
TGTGCCAGCAGCCCCTCCTTGTACGAGACCCAGTACTTC CASSPSLYETQYF TRBJ2-5 - - TRBV9
TGCGCCAGCAGCCATCCGACCGGGACTAGCGGAGTAGAGCAGTACTTC CASSHPTGTSGVEQYF TRBJ2-7 TRBD2 - TRBV4-1
TGTGCCAGCAGTTACGGGACTAGCGCAGATACGCAGTATTTT CASSYGTSADTQYF TRBJ2-3 TRBD2 - TRBV6-2/TRBV6-3
TGCGCCAGCAGTCAACCCAGAATTGGGCAGGTTAATGAAAAACTGTTTTTT CASSQPRIGQVNEKLFF TRBJ1-4 - - TRBV23-1